This T cell receptor beta chain was identified during a study of identical twins. The germline V and J ends were trimmed by 2 bases and 7 bases, with 12 bases remaining between them. This CDR3 has 14 residues. A universal primer site was added by template switching, and unique molecular identifiers were carried by the cDNA. MiXCR, applied by TCRdb to the 5' RACE reads, yields one record per CDR3 protein. Of 500,000 to 600,000 distinct CDR3 sequences in the sample, about 20% were seen once. This sample also appeared in a second study, on T cells expressing NK-cell markers.

The sequenced material came from CD4+ T cells sorted from blood. The source of this sequence is a woman aged 18 to 35 in good health. The genes are TRBV12-3 or TRBV12-4 and TRBJ2-1; no clear D gene. CDR3 protein: CASSLSGQWNEQFF. The CDR3 region has the DNA TGTGCCAGCAGTTTATCGGGCCAATGGAATGAGCAGTTCTTC.